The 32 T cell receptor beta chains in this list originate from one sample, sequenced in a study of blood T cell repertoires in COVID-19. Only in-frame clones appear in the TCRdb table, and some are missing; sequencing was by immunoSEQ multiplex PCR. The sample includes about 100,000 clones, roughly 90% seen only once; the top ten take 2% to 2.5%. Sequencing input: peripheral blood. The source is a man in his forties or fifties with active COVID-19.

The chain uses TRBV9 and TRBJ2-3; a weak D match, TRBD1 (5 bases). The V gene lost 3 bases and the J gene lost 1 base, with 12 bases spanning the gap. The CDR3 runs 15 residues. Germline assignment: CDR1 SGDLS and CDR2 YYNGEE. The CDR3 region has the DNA TGTGCCAGCAGCGAGGGGCCCCTCCGCACAGATACGCAGTATTTT. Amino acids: CASSEGPLRTDTQYF.

The CDR3 DNA is TGTGCCAGCAGCGTAGGCCTAGCGGGACCCACCGGGGAGCTGTTTTTT. Protein product: CASSVGLAGPTGELFF. The chain has TRBV9 and TRBJ2-2; 9 positions agree with TRBD2. The germline CDR1 and CDR2 sequences are SGDLS and YYNGEE. The CDR3 runs to 16 residues. J gave up 4 bases and V 0 bases, and 4 bases lay outside the gene matches.

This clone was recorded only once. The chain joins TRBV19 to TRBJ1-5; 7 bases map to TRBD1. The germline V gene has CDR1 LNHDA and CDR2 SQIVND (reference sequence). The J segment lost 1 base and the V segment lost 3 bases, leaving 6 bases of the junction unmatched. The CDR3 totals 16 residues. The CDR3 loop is CASSMRGRDSNQPQHF. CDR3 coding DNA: TGTGCCAGTAGTATGAGGGGGCGGGACAGCAATCAGCCCCAGCATTTT.

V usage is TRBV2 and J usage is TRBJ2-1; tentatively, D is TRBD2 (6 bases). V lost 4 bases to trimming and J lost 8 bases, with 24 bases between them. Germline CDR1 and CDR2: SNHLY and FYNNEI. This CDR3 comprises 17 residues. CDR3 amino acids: CASSGEWRGSMVDEQFF. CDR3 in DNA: TGTGCCAGCAGTGGGGAATGGCGGGGCTCAATGGTGGATGAGCAGTTCTTC.

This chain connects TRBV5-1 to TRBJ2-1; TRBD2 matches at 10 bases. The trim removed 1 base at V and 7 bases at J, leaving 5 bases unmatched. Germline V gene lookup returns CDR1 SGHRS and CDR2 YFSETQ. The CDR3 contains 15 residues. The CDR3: CASSLSLAGANEQFF. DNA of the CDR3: TGCGCCAGCAGCTTGAGTCTAGCGGGAGCTAATGAGCAGTTCTTC. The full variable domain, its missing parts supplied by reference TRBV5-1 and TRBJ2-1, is KAGVTQTPRYLIKTRGQQVTLSCSPISGHRSVSWYQQTPGQGLQFLFEYFSETQRNKGNFPGRFSGRQFSNSRSEMNVSTLELGDSALYLCASSLSLAGANEQFFGPGTRLTVL.

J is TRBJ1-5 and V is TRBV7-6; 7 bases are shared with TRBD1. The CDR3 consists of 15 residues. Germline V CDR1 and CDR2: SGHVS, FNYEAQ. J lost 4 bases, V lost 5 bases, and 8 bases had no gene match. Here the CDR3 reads CASSTRQGRNQPQHF. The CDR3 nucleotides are TGTGCCAGCAGCACACGACAGGGTAGGAATCAGCCCCAGCATTTT.

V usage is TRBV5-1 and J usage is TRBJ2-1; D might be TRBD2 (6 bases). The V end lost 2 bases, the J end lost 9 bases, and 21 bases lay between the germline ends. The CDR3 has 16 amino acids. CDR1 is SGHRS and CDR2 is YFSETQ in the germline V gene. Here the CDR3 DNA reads TGCGCCAGCAGCTTCTCCGGGACGGGGGTGGAGAGTGAGCAGTTCTTC. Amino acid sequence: CASSFSGTGVESEQFF.

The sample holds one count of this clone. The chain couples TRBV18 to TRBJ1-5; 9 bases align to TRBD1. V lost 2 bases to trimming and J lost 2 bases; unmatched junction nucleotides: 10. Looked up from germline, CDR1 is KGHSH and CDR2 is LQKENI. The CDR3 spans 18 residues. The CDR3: CASSPSGTGNVRNQPQHF. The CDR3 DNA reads TGTGCCAGCTCACCATCGGGGACAGGGAACGTACGCAATCAGCCCCAGCATTTT.

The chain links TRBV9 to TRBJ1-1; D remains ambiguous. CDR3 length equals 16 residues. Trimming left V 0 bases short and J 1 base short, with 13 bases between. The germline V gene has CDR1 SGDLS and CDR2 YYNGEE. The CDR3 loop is CASSVGSRTANTEAFF. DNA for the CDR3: TGTGCCAGCAGCGTAGGCTCTCGAACAGCGAACACTGAAGCTTTCTTT.

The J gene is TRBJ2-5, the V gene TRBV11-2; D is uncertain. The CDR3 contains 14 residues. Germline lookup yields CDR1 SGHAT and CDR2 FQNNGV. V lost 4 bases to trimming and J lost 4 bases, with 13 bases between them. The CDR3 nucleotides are TGTGCCAGCAGCTCTACCGGCACGGGAGAGACCCAGTACTTC. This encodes CASSSTGTGETQYF.

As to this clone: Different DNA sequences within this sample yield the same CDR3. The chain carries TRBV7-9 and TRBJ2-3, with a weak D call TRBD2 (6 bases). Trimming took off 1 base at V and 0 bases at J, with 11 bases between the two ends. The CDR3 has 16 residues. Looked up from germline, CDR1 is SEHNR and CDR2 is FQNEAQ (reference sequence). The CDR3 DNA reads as TGTGCCAGCAGCTTAGGGTTAGCGGCTAGCACAGATACGCAGTATTTT. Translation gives CASSLGLAASTDTQYF.

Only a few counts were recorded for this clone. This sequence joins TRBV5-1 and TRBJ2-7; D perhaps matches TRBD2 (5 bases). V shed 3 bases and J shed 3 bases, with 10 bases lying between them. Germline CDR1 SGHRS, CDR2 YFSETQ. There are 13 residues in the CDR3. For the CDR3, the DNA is TGCGCCAGCAGCTGGGTCGGGGTCTACGAGCAGTACTTC. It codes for CASSWVGVYEQYF.

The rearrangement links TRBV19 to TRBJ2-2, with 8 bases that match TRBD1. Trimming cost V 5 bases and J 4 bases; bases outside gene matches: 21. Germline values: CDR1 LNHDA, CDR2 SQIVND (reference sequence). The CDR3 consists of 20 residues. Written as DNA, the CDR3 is TGTGCCAGTAGTTTGAAAGTACCCAACCCAGGGGGCTTGAGCACCGGGGAGCTGTTTTTT. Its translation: CASSLKVPNPGGLSTGELFF.

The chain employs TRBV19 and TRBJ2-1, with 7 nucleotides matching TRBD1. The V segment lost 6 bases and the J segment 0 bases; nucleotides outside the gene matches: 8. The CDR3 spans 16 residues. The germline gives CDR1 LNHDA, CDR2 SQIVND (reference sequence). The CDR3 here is CASSQGQGVSYNEQFF. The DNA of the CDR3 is TGTGCCAGTAGCCAGGGCCAGGGGGTCTCCTACAATGAGCAGTTCTTC.

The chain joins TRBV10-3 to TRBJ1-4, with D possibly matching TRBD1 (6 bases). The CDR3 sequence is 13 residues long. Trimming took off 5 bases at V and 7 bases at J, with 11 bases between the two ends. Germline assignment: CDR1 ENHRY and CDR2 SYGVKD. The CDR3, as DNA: TGTGCCATCAGTAGGGACATTGGTGAAAAACTGTTTTTT. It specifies CAISRDIGEKLFF.

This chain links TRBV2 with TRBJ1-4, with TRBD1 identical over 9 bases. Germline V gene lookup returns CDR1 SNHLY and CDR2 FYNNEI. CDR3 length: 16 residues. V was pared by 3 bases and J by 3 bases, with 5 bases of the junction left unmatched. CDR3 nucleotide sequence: TGTGCCAGCAGTGAGGACAGGGGACGGGCTAATGAAAAACTGTTTTTT. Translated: CASSEDRGRANEKLFF.

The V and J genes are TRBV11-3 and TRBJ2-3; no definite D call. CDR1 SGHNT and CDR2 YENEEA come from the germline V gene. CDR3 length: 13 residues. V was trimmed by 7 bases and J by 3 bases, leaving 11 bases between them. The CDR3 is CASIGVRTDTQYF. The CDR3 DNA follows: TGTGCCAGCATAGGAGTAAGGACAGATACGCAGTATTTT.

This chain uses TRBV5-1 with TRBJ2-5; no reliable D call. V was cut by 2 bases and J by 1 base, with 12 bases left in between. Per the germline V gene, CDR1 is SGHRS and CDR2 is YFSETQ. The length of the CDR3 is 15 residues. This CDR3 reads CASSFRSRRQETQYF. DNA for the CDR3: TGCGCCAGCAGCTTCCGGTCTAGGCGCCAAGAGACCCAGTACTTC.

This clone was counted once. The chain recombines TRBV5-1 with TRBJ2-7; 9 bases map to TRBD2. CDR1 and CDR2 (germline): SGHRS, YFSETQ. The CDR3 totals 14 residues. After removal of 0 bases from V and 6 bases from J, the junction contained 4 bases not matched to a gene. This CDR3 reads CASSLVGLAAEQYF. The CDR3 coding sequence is TGCGCCAGCAGCTTGGTGGGACTAGCTGCCGAGCAGTACTTC.

CDR3 sequence: CASSLAGGVTGELFF. DNA of the CDR3: TGTGCCAGCAGCTTAGCGGGGGGAGTCACCGGGGAGCTGTTTTTT. The J gene is TRBJ2-2, the V gene TRBV7-6; possible D gene TRBD2, 6 bases. The CDR3 totals 15 residues. The germline CDR1 and CDR2 sequences are SGHVS and FNYEAQ. Trimming shortened V by 0 bases and J by 4 bases, and 9 bases separated the two germline ends.

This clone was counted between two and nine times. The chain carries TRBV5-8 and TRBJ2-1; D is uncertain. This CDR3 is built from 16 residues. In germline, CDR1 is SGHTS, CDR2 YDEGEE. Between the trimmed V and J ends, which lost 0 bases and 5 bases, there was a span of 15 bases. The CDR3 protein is CASSLGVPILDNEQFF. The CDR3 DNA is TGTGCCAGCAGCTTGGGGGTTCCTATCCTAGACAATGAGCAGTTCTTC.

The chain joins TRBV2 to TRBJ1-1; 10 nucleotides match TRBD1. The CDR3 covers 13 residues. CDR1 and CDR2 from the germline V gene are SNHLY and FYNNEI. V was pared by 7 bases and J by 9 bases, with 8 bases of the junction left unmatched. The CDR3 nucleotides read TGTGCCAGCATCCCCGGGACAGGGGCGAAAGCTTTCTTT. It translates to CASIPGTGAKAFF.

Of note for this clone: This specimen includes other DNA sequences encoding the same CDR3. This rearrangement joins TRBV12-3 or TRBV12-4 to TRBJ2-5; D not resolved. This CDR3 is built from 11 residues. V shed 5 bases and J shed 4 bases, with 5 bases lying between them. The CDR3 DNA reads TGTGCCAGCAGTAGCGTAGAGACCCAGTACTTC. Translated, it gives CASSSVETQYF.

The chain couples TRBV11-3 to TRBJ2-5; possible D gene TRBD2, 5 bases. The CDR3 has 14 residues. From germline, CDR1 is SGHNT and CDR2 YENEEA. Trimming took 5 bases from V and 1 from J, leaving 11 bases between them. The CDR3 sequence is CASSQIGGQETQYF. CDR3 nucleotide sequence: TGTGCCAGCAGCCAGATTGGAGGCCAAGAGACCCAGTACTTC.

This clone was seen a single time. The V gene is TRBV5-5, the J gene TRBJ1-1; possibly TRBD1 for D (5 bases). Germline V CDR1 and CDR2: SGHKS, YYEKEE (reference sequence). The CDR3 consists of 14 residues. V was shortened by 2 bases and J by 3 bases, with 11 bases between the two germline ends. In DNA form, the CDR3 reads TGTGCCAGCAGCTTTAGGGGTAGGGACACTGAAGCTTTCTTT. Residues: CASSFRGRDTEAFF.

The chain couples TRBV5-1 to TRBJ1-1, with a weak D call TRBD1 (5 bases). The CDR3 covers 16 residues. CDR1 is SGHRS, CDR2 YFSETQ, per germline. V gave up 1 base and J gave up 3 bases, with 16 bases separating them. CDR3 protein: CASSLNRARADTEAFF. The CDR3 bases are TGCGCCAGCAGCTTGAATCGGGCCAGGGCGGACACTGAAGCTTTCTTT.

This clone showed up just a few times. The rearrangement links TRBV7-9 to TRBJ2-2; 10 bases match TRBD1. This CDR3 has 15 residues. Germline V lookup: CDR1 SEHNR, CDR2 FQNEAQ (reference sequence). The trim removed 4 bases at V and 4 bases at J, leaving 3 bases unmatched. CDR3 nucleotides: TGTGCCAGCAGCTCCGACAGGGGGCTCACCGGGGAGCTGTTTTTT. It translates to CASSSDRGLTGELFF.

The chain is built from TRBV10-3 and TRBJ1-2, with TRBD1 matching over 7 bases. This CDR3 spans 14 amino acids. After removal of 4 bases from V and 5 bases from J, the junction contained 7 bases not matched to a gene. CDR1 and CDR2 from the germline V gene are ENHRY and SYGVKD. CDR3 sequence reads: CAISARGQAYGYTF. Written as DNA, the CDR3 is TGTGCCATCAGTGCACGAGGACAGGCGTATGGCTACACCTTC.

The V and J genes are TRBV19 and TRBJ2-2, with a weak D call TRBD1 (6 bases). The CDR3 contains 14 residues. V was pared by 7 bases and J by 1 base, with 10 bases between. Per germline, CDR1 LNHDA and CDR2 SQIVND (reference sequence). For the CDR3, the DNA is TGTGCCAGTACGGAGACAGGGAACACCGGGGAGCTGTTTTTT. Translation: CASTETGNTGELFF.

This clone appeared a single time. CDR3 loop: CASSYLSVGEETQYF. In DNA form, the CDR3 reads TGTGCCAGCAGCTACTTGAGCGTTGGCGAAGAGACCCAGTACTTC. The V gene is TRBV7-9, the J gene TRBJ2-5; D remains ambiguous. The CDR3 length is 15 residues. Looked up from germline, CDR1 is SEHNR and CDR2 is FQNEAQ (reference sequence). V dropped 4 bases and J dropped 3 bases, with 15 bases sitting between them.

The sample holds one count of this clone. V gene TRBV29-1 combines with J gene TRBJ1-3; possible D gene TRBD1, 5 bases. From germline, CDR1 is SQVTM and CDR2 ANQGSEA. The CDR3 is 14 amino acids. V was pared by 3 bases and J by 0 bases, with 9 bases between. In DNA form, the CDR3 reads TGCAGCGTTGATCTGGGGCACTCTGGAAACACCATATATTTT. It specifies CSVDLGHSGNTIYF.

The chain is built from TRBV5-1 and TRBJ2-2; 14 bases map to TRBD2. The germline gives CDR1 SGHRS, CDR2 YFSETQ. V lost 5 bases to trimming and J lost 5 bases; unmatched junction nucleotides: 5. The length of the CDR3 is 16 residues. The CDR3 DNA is TGCGCCAGCAGTTGGGGACTAGCGGGAGAAACCGGGGAGCTGTTTTTT. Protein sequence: CASSWGLAGETGELFF.